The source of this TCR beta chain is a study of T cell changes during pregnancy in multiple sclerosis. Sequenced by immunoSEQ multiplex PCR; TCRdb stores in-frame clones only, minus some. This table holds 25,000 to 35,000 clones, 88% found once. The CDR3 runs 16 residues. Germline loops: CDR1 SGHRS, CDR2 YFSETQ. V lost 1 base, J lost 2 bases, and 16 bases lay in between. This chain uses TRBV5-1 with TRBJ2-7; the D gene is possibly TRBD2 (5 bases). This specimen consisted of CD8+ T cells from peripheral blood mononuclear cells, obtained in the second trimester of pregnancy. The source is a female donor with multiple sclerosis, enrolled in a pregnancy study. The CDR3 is CASSLYLAAAPYEQYF. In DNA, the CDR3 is TGCGCCAGCAGCTTGTATCTGGCAGCGGCTCCCTACGAGCAGTACTTC.